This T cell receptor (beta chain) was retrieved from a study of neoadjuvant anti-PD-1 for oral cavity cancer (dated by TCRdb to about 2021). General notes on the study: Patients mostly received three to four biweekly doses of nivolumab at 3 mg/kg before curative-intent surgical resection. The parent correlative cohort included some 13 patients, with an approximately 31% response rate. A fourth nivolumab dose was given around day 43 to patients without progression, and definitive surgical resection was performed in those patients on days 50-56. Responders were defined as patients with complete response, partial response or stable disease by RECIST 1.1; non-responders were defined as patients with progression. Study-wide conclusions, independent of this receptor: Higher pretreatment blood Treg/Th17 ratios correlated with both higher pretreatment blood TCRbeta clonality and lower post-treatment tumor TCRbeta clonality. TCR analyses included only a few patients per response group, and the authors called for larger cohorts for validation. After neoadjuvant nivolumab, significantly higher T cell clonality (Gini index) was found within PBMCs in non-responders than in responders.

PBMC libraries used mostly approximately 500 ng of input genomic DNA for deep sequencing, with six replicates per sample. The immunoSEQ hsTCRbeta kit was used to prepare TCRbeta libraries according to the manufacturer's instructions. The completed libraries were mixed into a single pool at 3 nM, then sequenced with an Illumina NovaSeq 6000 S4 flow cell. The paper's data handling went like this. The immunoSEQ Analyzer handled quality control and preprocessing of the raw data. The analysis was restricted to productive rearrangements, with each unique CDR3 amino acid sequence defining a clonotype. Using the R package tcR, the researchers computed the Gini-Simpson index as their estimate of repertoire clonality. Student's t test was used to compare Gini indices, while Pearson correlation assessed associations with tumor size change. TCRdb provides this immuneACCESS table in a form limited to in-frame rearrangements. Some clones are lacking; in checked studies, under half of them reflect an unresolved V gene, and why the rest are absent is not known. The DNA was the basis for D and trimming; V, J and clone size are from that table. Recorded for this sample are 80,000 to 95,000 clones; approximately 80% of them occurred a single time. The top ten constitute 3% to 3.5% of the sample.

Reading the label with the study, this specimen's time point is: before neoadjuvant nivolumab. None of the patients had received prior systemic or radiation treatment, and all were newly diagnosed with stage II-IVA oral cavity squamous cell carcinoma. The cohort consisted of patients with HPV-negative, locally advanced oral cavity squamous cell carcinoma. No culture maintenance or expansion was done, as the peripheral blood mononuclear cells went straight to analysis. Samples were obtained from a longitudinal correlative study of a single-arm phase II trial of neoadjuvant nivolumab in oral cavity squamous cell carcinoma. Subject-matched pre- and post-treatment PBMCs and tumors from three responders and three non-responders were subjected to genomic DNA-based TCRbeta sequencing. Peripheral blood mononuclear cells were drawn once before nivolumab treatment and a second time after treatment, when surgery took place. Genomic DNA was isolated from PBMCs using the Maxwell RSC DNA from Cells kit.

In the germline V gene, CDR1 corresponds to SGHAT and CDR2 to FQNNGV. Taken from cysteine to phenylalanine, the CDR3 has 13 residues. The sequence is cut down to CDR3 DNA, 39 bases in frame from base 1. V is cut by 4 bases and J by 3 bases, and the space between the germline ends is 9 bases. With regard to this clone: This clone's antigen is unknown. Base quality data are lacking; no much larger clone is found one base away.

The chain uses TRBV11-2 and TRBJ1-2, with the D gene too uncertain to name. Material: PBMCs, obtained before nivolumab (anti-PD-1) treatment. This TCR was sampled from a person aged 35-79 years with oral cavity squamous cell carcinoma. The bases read TGTGCCAGCAGCTCCGAATCCTACTATGGCTACACCTTC. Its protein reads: CASSSESYYGYTF.